This T cell receptor beta chain was recorded in a study of blood T cell repertoires in COVID-19 (TCRdb year 2020). Broadly, across the study: Samples from collaborators originated in the United States, Italy and Spain and spanned both the acute and convalescent phases of COVID-19. The material from the prospective study consisted of cDNA or gDNA derived from T cells, B-cell-depleted T cells, or PBMCs. The dataset comprised deeply sampled blood TCRbeta repertoires from subjects exposed to, actively infected with, or recovered from COVID-19. The repertoires were made available in a free public database intended to serve as a resource for research on the immune response to SARS-CoV-2. The samples were drawn from two sources: the first 160 participants of the ongoing ImmuneRACE study, and fewer than 1,500 subjects contributed by 6 global collaborators. Sample metadata almost always included a de-identified subject ID, COVID-19 status, age in years and sex. Where available, HLA class I and class II types were taken from metadata supplied by the sample provider and were not determined by assay-based typing.

Including cysteine and phenylalanine, the CDR3 has 13 amino acids. The DNA shown is the 39-base CDR3, in frame from base 1. The V and J ends are trimmed by 6 bases and 8 bases, leaving 16 bases between them. The germline V gene specifies SGHTA as CDR1 and FQGTGA as CDR2. Samples from volunteer blood donors who had recovered from COVID-19 were contributed by a second Seattle source. Whole blood was collected in K2EDTA tubes by collaborating institutions according to the institutions' own protocols. For TCRbeta analysis, collaborators shipped samples in one of three forms: frozen whole blood, isolated PBMCs, or DNA extracted from either of those sample types. TCRbeta CDR3 regions were amplified from genomic DNA using the immunoSEQ Assay, a bias-controlled multiplex PCR. The source study handled its data this way. Nucleated cell counts per sample were estimated from amplification of reference gene primers within the assay. To quantify the absolute abundance of each unique TCRbeta CDR3 rearrangement, sequence reads were collapsed and filtered. For each sample, productive Simpson clonality was calculated as the square root of Simpson's diversity index over productive rearrangements. Entries here come from immuneACCESS through TCRdb and include only in-frame sequences with V and J called. Some clones fail to appear in such tables; in the studies checked, an unresolved V gene covers under half of the shortfall, and the cause of the remainder is unknown. V, J and clone size derive from that table, while D and trimming were established from the DNA sequence. The sample table contains 280,000 or so clones; only one count was recorded for approximately 90% of them. Under 8% of the sample goes to the ten largest clones.

As for this clone: The antigen it binds to is not known. The input lacks base qualities; no much larger clone sits a single base away.

What the study reported, not specific to this receptor: The quantity of clinical and demographic metadata differed by source and by participant and was supplied without curation.

The receptor was derived from a woman in her twenties or thirties who had recovered from COVID-19. The sequenced sample was peripheral blood. The sequence links TRBV7-3 to TRBJ2-5, with a tentative D gene TRBD2 over 6 matching bases. The CDR3 protein sequence reads: CASSQTWGDTQYF. The sequence in DNA is TGTGCCAGCAGTCAGACCTGGGGGGACACCCAGTACTTC.